This section outlines one T cell receptor (beta chain) sequence together with its context. This record comes from a study of blood T cell repertoires in COVID-19. Background on the study: Samples of COVID-19 (acute and convalescent) were obtained from the United States, Italy and Spain.

Authors' data handling: Reference gene primer amplification gave estimated nucleated cell counts. TCRdb's copy holds only in-frame clones and misses some; the assay was immunoSEQ multiplex PCR. V and J calls and clone size are those listed in that table; D and trimming were worked out from the DNA. The sample carries about 360,000 clones, 65% to 90% recorded once. The length of the CDR3 is 15 residues. Per the germline V gene, CDR1 is GTSNPN and CDR2 is SVGIG (reference sequence). The J segment lost 6 bases and the V segment lost 2 bases, leaving 11 bases of the junction unmatched. The source is a woman in her fifties or sixties with COVID-19, enrolled during active disease. The chain employs TRBV30 and TRBJ2-3, with 7 bases that match TRBD1. What was sequenced was peripheral blood. The CDR3, as DNA: TGTGCCTGGAGTTCGTCTGGCAGGGGGATGGATACGCAGTATTTT. It translates to CAWSSSGRGMDTQYF. The whole variable domain, remainder taken from reference TRBV30 and TRBJ2-3, is SQTIHQWPATLVQPVGSPLSLECTVEGTSNPNLYWYRQAAGRGLQLLFYSVGIGQISSEVPQNLSASRPQDRQFILSSKKLLLSDSGFYLCAWSSSGRGMDTQYFGPGTRLTVL.